This T cell receptor (beta chain) stems from a study of T cells in Graves' hyperthyroidism and ophthalmopathy. Whole-study findings and limits: Before onset, by a median of approximately 6.8 months, the model predicted ophthalmopathy.

Comment on this clonotype: Its antigen is not known.

CDR3 length equals 17 residues. Looked up from germline, CDR1 is LGHNA and CDR2 is YNFKEQ. V gave up 2 bases and J gave up 4 bases; unmatched junction bases: 4. RNA transcripts served as the template for amplifying TCR beta CDR3 regions. HTBI primers drove first-round RT-PCR of the TCR CDR3. TCRdb used MiXCR to reprocess the multiplex PCR reads, holding one entry per CDR3 protein. The repertoire includes hundreds of thousands of distinct CDR3 sequences, roughly 15% of them detected once, and around 13% sits in the top ten. The J gene is TRBJ2-3, the V gene TRBV4-2; 15 nucleotides match TRBD2. Material for sequencing was blood. This clonotype originated in a woman aged 45-59 years with Graves' ophthalmopathy. The CDR3 loop reads CASSQRTSGRAPDTQYF. The CDR3 DNA sequence: TGTGCCAGCAGCCAAAGGACTAGCGGGAGGGCCCCAGATACGCAGTATTTT.